These 6 T cell receptor beta chains came from one sample sequenced in a study of breast tumors, draining lymph nodes, adjacent tissues. TCRdb re-analysed the multiplex PCR reads in MiXCR, keeping a single row per CDR3 protein. The table includes roughly 130,000 distinct CDR3 sequences, 20% detected once. The lymph nodes were axillary draining lymph nodes from breast cancer patients. The sequencing sample was made of axillary lymph node tissue. The receptors shown here come from a female donor with breast cancer. Some clones in this sample may be carry-over from other donors' samples.

The J gene is TRBJ1-2, the V gene TRBV28, with D maybe TRBD1 (5 bases). The length of the CDR3 is 16 residues. CDR1 and CDR2 from the germline V gene are MDHEN and SYDVKM. V was pared by 6 bases and J by 7 bases, with 24 bases between. The CDR3 loop reads CASRAGGGQLMGGYTF. The DNA for the CDR3 is TGTGCCAGCAGAGCTGGGGGGGGTCAACTGATGGGTGGCTACACCTTC.

This clonotype showed up many times. V and J are TRBV29-1 and TRBJ2-1, with a weak D call TRBD2 (6 bases). The CDR3 sequence is 13 residues long. Trimming left V 6 bases short and J 9 bases short, with 18 bases between. From germline, CDR1 is SQVTM and CDR2 ANQGSEA. The CDR3 protein is CSVQKGRGGEQFF. The CDR3 region has the DNA TGCAGCGTCCAAAAAGGACGGGGAGGTGAGCAGTTCTTC.

This clonotype was seen ten or more times. CDR3 bases: TGTGCCAGCAGTTACTGGACTAGCGGGAGTGGGGATGAGCAGTTCTTC. This translates into CASSYWTSGSGDEQFF. The V gene is TRBV6-2 or TRBV6-3, the J gene TRBJ2-1; 13 bases align to TRBD2. Unmatched junction bases numbered 5, after V lost 1 base and J lost 8 bases. CDR3 length: 16 residues. Germline V gene sequence: CDR1 MNHEY, CDR2 SVGEGT.

This clonotype was detected many times. The chain recombines TRBV20-1 with TRBJ2-7; 11 bases fit TRBD1. The CDR3 spans 13 residues. Germline V gene sequence: CDR1 DFQATT, CDR2 SNEGSKA (reference sequence). The trim removed 6 bases at V and 2 bases at J, leaving 3 bases unmatched. CDR3 nucleotide sequence: TGCAGTGCCGGGACAGGGGGGACCTACGAGCAGTACTTC. This codes for CSAGTGGTYEQYF.

As to this clonotype: This could be a read error, since a much larger clone is one nucleotide away. V is TRBV7-6 and J is TRBJ1-2; tentative D call: TRBD1 (6 bases). The CDR3 spans 13 residues. Germline V gene lookup returns CDR1 SGHVS and CDR2 FNYEAQ. CDR3 nucleotide sequence: TGTGCCAGCAGCTCCCGGGACAACTGTGGCTACACCTTC. Translated: CASSSRDNCGYTF.

J is TRBJ2-3 and V is TRBV28, with D maybe TRBD1 (6 bases). Trimming pared 7 bases from V and 10 bases from J, leaving 12 bases between. The CDR3 consists of 11 residues. Germline values: CDR1 MDHEN, CDR2 SYDVKM. CDR3 residues: CASIEGGSQYF. The DNA of the CDR3 is TGTGCCAGCATTGAAGGGGGATCGCAGTATTTT. The entire variable domain, with the rest obtained from reference TRBV28 and TRBJ2-3, is as follows: DVKVTQSSRYLVKRTGEKVFLECVQDMDHENMFWYRQDPGLGLRLIYFSYDVKMKEKGDIPEGYSVSREKKERFSLILESASTNQTSMYLCASIEGGSQYFGPGTRLTVL.